These 30 T cell receptor beta chains originate from one sample sequenced in a study of T-cell memory formation after mild COVID-19. From the 5' RACE reads, TCRdb called clonotypes with MiXCR, one entry per CDR3 protein. The sample records 470,000 or so distinct CDR3 sequences, about 23% being singletons. What was sequenced was PBMCs or a T cell subset sorted from them (not recorded which). These receptors came from an adult woman who had mild COVID-19 (a few samples of this study predate the infection). Cell type and time point are not known.

This clonotype has a handful of counts. J is TRBJ1-2 and V is TRBV7-2, with D tentatively TRBD1 (5 bases). The germline CDR1 and CDR2 sequences are SGHTA and FQGNSA. The length of the CDR3 is 15 residues. Trimming left V 6 bases short and J 2 bases short, with 16 bases between. CDR3 region: CASRTGGGLNYGYTF. The CDR3 coding sequence is TGTGCCAGCAGAACCGGGGGGGGATTAAACTATGGCTACACCTTC.

The CDR3 bases are TGTGCCACCAGCACGGAAACAGATACGCAGTATTTT. Its protein is CATSTETDTQYF. This chain links TRBV15 with TRBJ2-3; D is unresolved. The V end lost 4 bases, the J end lost 3 bases, and 5 bases lay between the germline ends. This CDR3 region has 12 residues. The germline CDR1 and CDR2 sequences are LNHNV and YYDKDF (reference sequence).

J is TRBJ2-1 and V is TRBV6-5, with 8 bases matching TRBD2. Germline CDR1 and CDR2: MNHEY and SVGAGI. V shed 2 bases, J shed 5 bases, and the junction held 2 bases outside the gene matches. The CDR3 has 14 residues. The CDR3 loop is CASSYTGGNNEQFF. The CDR3 nucleotides read TGTGCCAGCAGTTACACGGGGGGGAACAATGAGCAGTTCTTC.

J is TRBJ2-2 and V is TRBV12-3 or TRBV12-4; possible D gene TRBD2, 5 bases. V lost 4 bases and J lost 3, with 9 bases in between. This CDR3 is built from 14 residues. CDR3 in amino acids: CASSSSGYTGELFF. The CDR3, as DNA: TGTGCCAGCAGTTCCAGCGGTTACACCGGGGAGCTGTTTTTT.

This clonotype was seen a few times. This chain uses TRBV7-2 with TRBJ2-7; D is possibly TRBD2 (5 bases). The germline V and J ends were trimmed by 3 bases and 4 bases, with 10 bases remaining between them. The V gene's germline CDR1 is SGHTA and CDR2 FQGNSA. The CDR3 runs 13 residues. The CDR3 loop is CASSLGAQYEQYF. The CDR3 DNA follows: TGTGCCAGCAGCTTGGGAGCACAGTACGAGCAGTACTTC.

This chain links TRBV3-1 with TRBJ1-6; 10 bases map to TRBD1. The germline V gene has CDR1 LGHDT and CDR2 YNNKEL (reference sequence). The CDR3 length is 15 residues. The V gene end was trimmed by 3 bases and the J gene end by 8 bases; junction bases not matched to a gene: 4. DNA of the CDR3: TGTGCCAGCAGCCAGGGGGGACAGGGGTATTCACCCCTCCACTTT. It translates to CASSQGGQGYSPLHF.

This clonotype came up a few times. This chain connects TRBV12-3 or TRBV12-4 to TRBJ2-3, with 8 bases lining up with TRBD1. This CDR3 is built from 14 residues. J lost 5 bases, V lost 5 bases, and 6 bases had no gene match. The CDR3 DNA sequence: TGTGCCAGCAGTGAGGACAGGGCAAGAGATACGCAGTATTTT. This sequence encodes CASSEDRARDTQYF.

In its sample, this clonotype was seen a few times. The CDR3 nucleotides read TGTGCCTACAAACCCGGGACAGGTACCGAGCAGTACTTC. Translating it yields CAYKPGTGTEQYF. The chain uses TRBV30 and TRBJ2-7, with 8 positions matching TRBD1. After removal of 7 bases from V and 6 bases from J, the junction contained 11 bases not matched to a gene. CDR1 is GTSNPN, CDR2 SVGIG, per germline (reference sequence). The CDR3 has 13 residues. Variable domain in full (rest from reference TRBV30 and TRBJ2-7): SQTIHQWPATLVQPVGSPLSLECTVEGTSNPNLYWYRQAAGRGLQLLFYSVGIGQISSEVPQNLSASRPQDRQFILSSKKLLLSDSGFYLCAYKPGTGTEQYFGPGTRLTVT.

The CDR3 is CASDRVSTEAFF. As DNA, the CDR3 is TGTGCCAGTGACAGGGTCAGCACTGAAGCTTTCTTT. The chain links TRBV2 to TRBJ1-1, with 7 bases aligning to TRBD1. CDR3 length equals 12 residues. Losses at the gene ends were 9 bases for V and 4 bases for J; bases not matched to a gene: 5. From germline, CDR1 is SNHLY and CDR2 FYNNEI.

This clonotype was picked up a small number of times. This sequence joins TRBV29-1 and TRBJ2-7; D not certain. Germline-derived CDR1 and CDR2 are SQVTM and ANQGSEA. Deletions cut 2 bases from V and 6 bases from J, with 8 bases between. The CDR3 contains 11 residues. The CDR3 here is CSVEFRSEQYF. CDR3 bases: TGCAGCGTTGAATTTAGAAGCGAGCAGTACTTC.

CDR3 in amino acids: CAGQNGSGETQYF. CDR3 DNA: TGTGCCGGGCAAAACGGCTCGGGGGAGACCCAGTACTTC. The chain has TRBV3-1 and TRBJ2-5; possible D gene TRBD2, 5 bases. The CDR3 consists of 13 residues. CDR1 is LGHDT and CDR2 is YNNKEL in the germline V gene (reference sequence). V lost 11 bases, J lost 5 bases, and 18 bases lay in between.

There are many counts of this clonotype. The rearrangement joins TRBV7-9 to TRBJ2-7, with 7 bases aligning to TRBD2. With V trimmed by 5 bases and J by 4 bases, 8 bases remained unmatched. This CDR3 comprises 14 residues. The V gene's germline CDR1 is SEHNR and CDR2 FQNEAQ (reference sequence). The CDR3 sequence is CASSRGTNRYEQYF. CDR3 in DNA: TGTGCCAGCAGCCGCGGGACTAATCGGTACGAGCAGTACTTC. The full variable domain, in which reference TRBV7-9 and TRBJ2-7 provide the parts outside the CDR3, is DTGVSQNPRHKITKRGQNVTFRCDPISEHNRLYWYRQTLGQGPEFLTYFQNEAQLEKSRLLSDRFSAERPKGSFSTLEIQRTEQGDSAMYLCASSRGTNRYEQYFGPGTRLTVT.

The chain employs TRBV20-1 and TRBJ2-7; 9 nucleotides match TRBD2. The CDR3 runs to 14 residues. Germline V gives CDR1 DFQATT, CDR2 SNEGSKA (reference sequence). V lost 0 bases, J lost 4 bases, and 4 bases stayed unmatched. Written as DNA, the CDR3 is TGCAGTGCTAGAGAAGCGCGGGAGGGTTACGAGCAGTACTTC. It yields the protein CSAREAREGYEQYF.

The chain uses TRBV5-1 and TRBJ1-1; maybe TRBD1 (6 bases). Germline loops: CDR1 SGHRS, CDR2 YFSETQ. The CDR3 covers 16 residues. The V and J ends lost 4 bases and 0 bases respectively, with 16 bases between them. In DNA form, the CDR3 reads TGCGCCAGCAGCCAGGACAGACACAGCATGAACACTGAAGCTTTCTTT. It translates to CASSQDRHSMNTEAFF.

The chain employs TRBV7-6 and TRBJ2-3; 8 bases match TRBD2. This CDR3 is built from 17 residues. The germline gives CDR1 SGHVS, CDR2 FNYEAQ. V lost 2 bases, J lost 2 bases, and 9 bases stayed unmatched. The CDR3 protein is CASSLFGGRTTTDTQYF. The CDR3 DNA is TGTGCCAGCAGCTTATTTGGCGGGAGGACTACCACAGATACGCAGTATTTT.

J is TRBJ2-7 and V is TRBV19, with D unclear. Germline CDR1 is LNHDA and CDR2 is SQIVND (reference sequence). The CDR3 contains 13 residues. The V end was cut by 3 bases, the J end by 6 bases, with 12 bases between. This chain's CDR3 is CASSIFNGREQYF. The CDR3 DNA sequence: TGTGCCAGTAGTATTTTTAACGGACGCGAGCAGTACTTC.

The chain combines TRBV6-5 with TRBJ2-7; TRBD2 matches 14 bases. CDR1 is MNHEY, CDR2 SVGAGI, per germline. The CDR3 is made up of 18 amino acids. The junction had 12 bases not matched to a gene; V was cut back by 5 bases and J by 3 bases. As DNA, the CDR3 is TGTGCCAGCAGTACCACAGGGACTAGCGGGAGAGCTCTCTACGAGCAGTACTTC. It yields the protein CASSTTGTSGRALYEQYF.

This clonotype has more than one count but fewer than ten. The V call is TRBV15, the J call TRBJ2-7; D is ambiguous. Germline V gene data show CDR1 as LNHNV and CDR2 as YYDKDF (reference sequence). V shed 6 bases and J shed 5 bases, with 14 bases lying between them. The CDR3 has 13 residues. CDR3 sequence reads: CATRTDGGNEQYF. The DNA of the CDR3 is TGTGCCACCAGAACGGACGGTGGAAACGAGCAGTACTTC.

The chain carries TRBV12-3 or TRBV12-4 and TRBJ1-2; the match to TRBD1 covers 7 bases. The V segment lost 5 bases and the J segment 4 bases; nucleotides outside the gene matches: 7. This CDR3 contains 14 residues. The CDR3 loop is CASSGDSTIYGYTF. In DNA, the CDR3 is TGTGCCAGCAGTGGGGACAGCACCATCTATGGCTACACCTTC.

CDR3 DNA sequence: TGCAGTGCTGCCCGCTCCCGCGAGACCCAGTACTTC. As protein: CSAARSRETQYF. The chain employs TRBV20-1 and TRBJ2-5; D unresolved. CDR3 length: 12 amino acids. V dropped 5 bases and J dropped 5 bases, with 12 bases sitting between them. CDR1 and CDR2 from the germline V gene are DFQATT and SNEGSKA (reference sequence).

V usage is TRBV19 and J usage is TRBJ1-1; 8 bases map to TRBD1. The CDR3 contains 15 residues. The V gene end was trimmed by 4 bases and the J gene end by 1 base; junction bases not matched to a gene: 5. CDR1 and CDR2 (germline): LNHDA, SQIVND (reference sequence). CDR3 in DNA: TGTGCCAGTAGTAAATACGGACAGGGGAACACTGAAGCTTTCTTT. Protein: CASSKYGQGNTEAFF.

This clonotype came up a few times. The J gene is TRBJ2-1, the V gene TRBV5-1; D unclear. Trimming cost V 1 base and J 10 bases, with 21 bases left between them. Germline CDR1 and CDR2: SGHRS and YFSETQ. The CDR3 is 16 amino acids. The CDR3 protein is CASSLLIVGWRREQFF. CDR3 coding DNA: TGCGCCAGCAGCTTGTTAATCGTGGGATGGCGGAGAGAGCAGTTCTTC.

This chain links TRBV2 with TRBJ1-2; 9 nucleotides line up with TRBD1. This CDR3 comprises 15 residues. The ends lost 6 bases at V and 3 bases at J; junction bases unmatched: 8. The germline V gene has CDR1 SNHLY and CDR2 FYNNEI. The CDR3 DNA reads as TGTGCCAGCAGCGCCGGGACAGGGCACTACTATGGCTACACCTTC. Amino acids: CASSAGTGHYYGYTF.

This chain connects TRBV10-3 to TRBJ1-3; a weak D match, TRBD1 (5 bases). CDR1 is ENHRY, CDR2 SYGVKD, per germline. The CDR3 runs to 15 residues. The V and J ends lost 2 bases and 0 bases respectively, with 8 bases between them. The chain's CDR3 is CAISEGDLSGNTIYF. The CDR3 DNA reads as TGTGCCATCAGTGAGGGGGACCTCTCTGGAAACACCATATATTTT.

This clonotype was seen a few times. V and J are TRBV12-3 or TRBV12-4 and TRBJ2-3; possible D gene TRBD1, 6 bases. The CDR3 is 15 residues long. V gave up 3 bases and J gave up 2 bases, with 12 bases separating them. In nucleotides, the CDR3 is TGTGCCAGCAGTTTGGGGGCGACAGTCACAGATACGCAGTATTTT. Its translation is CASSLGATVTDTQYF.

The sample holds a few counts of this clonotype. The chain recombines TRBV9 with TRBJ2-3, with 11 bases that match TRBD2. Germline V gene lookup returns CDR1 SGDLS and CDR2 YYNGEE. Germline trimming cut 3 bases from V and 4 bases from J; bases unmatched to any gene: 4. The CDR3 contains 15 residues. This CDR3 is CASSGKLAGADTQYF. CDR3 sequence (DNA): TGTGCCAGCAGCGGTAAACTAGCGGGGGCAGATACGCAGTATTTT.

The chain employs TRBV6-5 and TRBJ2-1, with D uncertain. Trimming stripped 0 bases from V and 2 bases from J, with 11 bases between. CDR3 length equals 16 residues. Germline loops: CDR1 MNHEY, CDR2 SVGAGI. This CDR3 is CASSYSIRIPYNEQFF. CDR3 in DNA: TGTGCCAGCAGTTACTCGATCCGGATACCCTACAATGAGCAGTTCTTC.

There are a few counts of this clonotype. This chain uses TRBV24-1 with TRBJ2-1; 7 nucleotides agree with TRBD2. The germline gives CDR1 KGHDR, CDR2 SFDVKD. V lost 1 base, J lost 0 bases, and 2 bases stayed unmatched. The CDR3 consists of 16 residues. The CDR3 sequence: CATSDLGGSSYNEQFF. The CDR3 DNA reads TGTGCCACCAGTGATTTAGGCGGGAGCTCCTACAATGAGCAGTTCTTC.

J is TRBJ2-2 and V is TRBV6-5; D is unresolved. The V end lost 7 bases, the J end lost 7 bases, and 10 bases lay between the germline ends. This CDR3 has 12 amino acids. Germline CDR1 is MNHEY and CDR2 is SVGAGI. CDR3 nucleotides: TGTGCCAGCACCCTCGGGTTCGGGGAGCTGTTTTTT. Protein product: CASTLGFGELFF.

This clonotype was counted between two and nine times. The V and J genes are TRBV3-1 and TRBJ1-5; maybe TRBD1 (6 bases). The CDR3 runs 14 residues. V was shortened by 4 bases and J by 6 bases, with 13 bases between the two germline ends. Germline V gene data show CDR1 as LGHDT and CDR2 as YNNKEL (reference sequence). CDR3 sequence (DNA): TGTGCCAGCAGCCTGTCCCGGGACATTCAGCCCCAGCATTTT. It encodes CASSLSRDIQPQHF.